This TCR beta chain was found in a study of human T cells and chemical hapten exposure. Study overall: During the roughly 24-week study period, patients had diphenylcyclopropenone applied to the scalp every week. Overall study findings and caveats: DPC sensitization left the count of TCRs above 1 in 1000 unchanged.

In this sample, this clonotype turned up a few times. No antigen is known for it. Specified time point: patch test 1, 2 weeks after DPC sensitization. The treatment is: therapeutic diphenylcyclopropenone sensitization with weekly scalp DPC. Venepuncture was done earlier than the placement of each patch test. The library gave individual cDNA molecules unique molecular identifiers. TCRdb fed the RACE reads into MiXCR, producing one record per CDR3 protein. The table lists under 200,000 distinct CDR3 sequences, about 14% of them singletons. The V end lost 5 bases, the J end lost 2 bases, and 16 bases lay between the germline ends. The CDR3 sequence is 16 residues long.

The TCR was taken from a woman between 25 and 40 years old with alopecia areata. Some clones in this sample may be carry-over from other donors' samples. The V call is TRBV12-3 or TRBV12-4, the J call TRBJ2-1; D possibly matches TRBD1 or TRBD2 (5 bases each). This specimen was whole blood, taken in connection with sensitization to the hapten diphenylcyclopropenone (DPC). The CDR3 here is CASSTGLGAAYNEQFF. The CDR3, as DNA: TGTGCCAGCAGTACAGGCCTCGGGGCCGCCTACAATGAGCAGTTCTTC.